This paragraph covers one TCR beta chain sequence. The table lists this clone with a few counts. Its antigen specificity is not known. Per-nucleotide qualities are absent, and no much larger clonotype sits a single base away. From a lookup of the germline V gene, CDR1 and CDR2 are LGHNT and FRNRAP. Trimming removed 1 base from V and 1 base from J; the gene matches leave 4 bases unexplained. From cysteine to phenylalanine, the CDR3 is 16 amino acids long. Only the CDR3 DNA is retained, 48 bases long and in frame from the first base. The entry originates in a study of blood T cell repertoires in COVID-19 (dated by TCRdb to 2020 to 2022). For the wider study: The collaborator samples originated in the United States, Italy and Spain and spanned the acute and convalescent phases of COVID-19. The prospective study material was composed of cDNA or gDNA derived from T cells, B-cell-depleted T cells, or PBMCs. The dataset comprised deeply sampled blood TCRbeta repertoires from subjects exposed to, actively infected with, or recovered from COVID-19. The repertoires were released in a freely available public database intended as a resource for research on the immune response to SARS-CoV-2. The samples were drawn from two sources: the first 160 participants of the ongoing ImmuneRACE study, and 1,000 to 1,500 subjects contributed by 6 global collaborators. The sample metadata nearly always contained a de-identified subject ID, COVID-19 status, age in years and sex. Where available, HLA class I and class II types were obtained from metadata supplied by the sample provider rather than from assay-based typing. Overall study results and their limits: How much clinical and demographic metadata was included differed by source and by participant, and the metadata was provided uncurated.

Whole blood was collected in K2EDTA tubes by collaborating institutions according to the institutions' own protocols. For TCRbeta analysis, collaborators shipped samples as frozen whole blood, isolated PBMCs, or DNA extracted from either of those sample types. TCRbeta CDR3 regions were amplified from genomic DNA using the immunoSEQ Assay, a bias-controlled multiplex PCR. From the authors' description of their analysis: The number of nucleated cells in each sample was estimated by amplification of reference gene primers within the assay. Sequence reads were collapsed and filtered to measure the absolute abundance of every unique TCRbeta CDR3 rearrangement. For each sample, productive Simpson clonality was calculated as the square root of Simpson's diversity index over productive rearrangements. This is the immuneACCESS table as TCRdb keeps it, with only in-frame sequences that have V and J called. A part of the clones is gone; compared with another copy, unresolved V genes explain less than half, and the rest is unexplained. V, J and clone size reflect that table, while D and trimming were determined from the DNA. Present in this sample are 100,000 to 150,000 clones, around 87% of which were seen just once. The top ten hold about 29% of the sample.

Rearrangement joined TRBV12-5 to TRBJ2-3, and 8 junction bases match TRBD2. The sequenced sample was peripheral blood. This receptor was obtained from a man in his 70s with active or convalescent COVID-19. The DNA sequence is as follows: TGTGCTAGTGGTTTGGGCGAGACTAGCGGCACAGATACGCAGTATTTT. Its protein reads: CASGLGETSGTDTQYF. Reference TRBV12-5 and TRBJ2-3 genes cover what lies past the CDR3, so the full variable domain is DARVTQTPRHKVTEMGQEVTMRCQPILGHNTVFWYRQTMMQGLELLAYFRNRAPLDDSGMPKDRFSAEMPDATLATLKIQPSEPRDSAVYFCASGLGETSGTDTQYFGPGTRLTVL.